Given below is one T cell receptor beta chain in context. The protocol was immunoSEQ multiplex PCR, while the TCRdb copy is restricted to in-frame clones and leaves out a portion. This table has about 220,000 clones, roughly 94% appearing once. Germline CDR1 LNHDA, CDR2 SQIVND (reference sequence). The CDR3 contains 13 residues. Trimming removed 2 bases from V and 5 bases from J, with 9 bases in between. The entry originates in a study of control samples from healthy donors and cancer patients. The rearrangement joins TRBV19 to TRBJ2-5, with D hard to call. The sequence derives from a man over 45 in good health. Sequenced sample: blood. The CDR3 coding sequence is TGTGCCAGTAGTATAAGAGCTCCGGAGACCCAGTACTTC. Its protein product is CASSIRAPETQYF.